The next 15 T cell receptor beta chains were all read from a single sample in a study of T-cell reconstitution after alpha-beta-depleted transplantation in children. Molecular barcoding with unique molecular identifiers was used for the TCRbeta library. TCRdb re-called the PCR reads with MiXCR, one entry per CDR3 protein. Here the sample spans about 300,000 distinct CDR3 sequences, about 9.5% being singletons. Sequencing was performed on PBMCs, taken before TCRalphabeta/CD19-depleted stem cell transplant. Source of these receptors: a boy younger than two with acute myeloid leukemia, due to receive a stem cell transplant.

In this sample, this clonotype turned up many times. The V gene is TRBV5-1, the J gene TRBJ2-7; 10 nucleotides agree with TRBD2. Germline CDR1 and CDR2: SGHRS and YFSETQ. This CDR3 has 16 amino acids. J lost 2 bases, V lost 5 bases, and 10 bases had no gene match. The CDR3 reads CASRTLAGVLPYEQYF. The CDR3 bases are TGCGCCAGCAGAACCCTAGCGGGGGTTCTACCCTACGAGCAGTACTTC. Variable domain in full (rest from reference TRBV5-1 and TRBJ2-7): KAGVTQTPRYLIKTRGQQVTLSCSPISGHRSVSWYQQTPGQGLQFLFEYFSETQRNKGNFPGRFSGRQFSNSRSEMNVSTLELGDSALYLCASRTLAGVLPYEQYFGPGTRLTVT.

At least ten counts were recorded for this clonotype. J is TRBJ1-4 and V is TRBV29-1, with D tentatively TRBD1 (5 bases). Trimming removed 4 bases from V and 8 bases from J, with 14 bases in between. This CDR3 has 13 amino acids. Germline-derived CDR1 and CDR2 are SQVTM and ANQGSEA. CDR3 DNA: TGCAGCGTTGCGGAGACAGCCGCGGAAAAACTGTTTTTT. Encoded protein: CSVAETAAEKLFF.

The sample holds many counts of this clonotype. This chain uses TRBV3-1 with TRBJ1-1; D gene unclear. The CDR3 loop spans 14 amino acids. Germline values: CDR1 LGHDT, CDR2 YNNKEL (reference sequence). Between the trimmed V and J ends, which lost 8 bases and 3 bases, there was a span of 16 bases. The CDR3 spells CASAPGPGYTEAFF. CDR3 in DNA: TGTGCCAGCGCCCCAGGCCCGGGCTACACTGAAGCTTTCTTT.

This chain joins TRBV5-5 and TRBJ2-7; D may be TRBD1 (5 bases). Germline lookup yields CDR1 SGHKS and CDR2 YYEKEE (reference sequence). Trimming left V 1 base short and J 5 bases short, with 16 bases between. The CDR3 extends over 15 amino acids. The CDR3 protein is CASSLITGPAHEQYF. DNA of the CDR3: TGTGCCAGCAGCTTGATAACAGGTCCAGCCCACGAGCAGTACTTC.

This clonotype has ten or more counts. This sequence may be a read error, since a much larger clone differs from it by one base. V usage is TRBV6-5 and J usage is TRBJ1-6, with no clear D. CDR1 and CDR2 from the germline V gene are MNHEY and SVGAGI. CDR3 length: 16 amino acids. V lost 4 bases and J lost 10, with 20 bases in between. The DNA of the CDR3 is TGTGCCAGCAGTTCCCTGAAGGTGGCCCCTGGGTCACCCCTCCACTTT. Translating gives CASSSLKVAPGSPLHF.

This clonotype was observed many times. The chain links TRBV4-3 to TRBJ2-3; 8 bases align to TRBD2. V was clipped by 0 bases and J by 5 bases; unmatched bases: 7. CDR3 size: 16 residues. Germline CDR1 LGHNA, CDR2 YSLEER. The CDR3 region is CASSQEIAGLGDTQYF. CDR3 bases: TGCGCCAGCAGCCAAGAGATAGCGGGGCTCGGAGATACGCAGTATTTT.

This clonotype appeared many times. Sequence at one end of the junction differs from germline and may be a read error. The chain employs TRBV6-5 and TRBJ2-7; 10 nucleotides line up with TRBD2. CDR1 is MNHEY and CDR2 is SVGAGI in the germline V gene. This CDR3 comprises 13 residues. The CDR3 reads CASSYSQLAGKHF. The CDR3 DNA reads TGTGCCAGCAGTTACTCGCAACTAGCGGGAAAACACTTC.

The genes are TRBV7-3 and TRBJ2-1, with D perhaps TRBD1 (5 bases). Per germline, CDR1 SGHTA and CDR2 FQGTGA. The CDR3 is 14 residues long. Trimming stripped 2 bases from V and 5 bases from J, with 10 bases between. The CDR3 nucleotides read TGTGCCAGCAGCTTAGTTGTCAGGGACAATGAGCAGTTCTTC. Its translation is CASSLVVRDNEQFF. Full variable domain (rest looked up from reference TRBV7-3 and TRBJ2-1): GAGVSQTPSNKVTEKGKYVELRCDPISGHTALYWYRQSLGQGPEFLIYFQGTGAADDSGLPNDRFFAVRPEGSVSTLKIQRTERGDSAVYLCASSLVVRDNEQFFGPGTRLTVL.

This clonotype was detected ten times or more. The chain employs TRBV20-1 and TRBJ1-4; D may be TRBD1 (5 bases). This CDR3 has 15 amino acids. Trimming took 1 base from V and 8 from J, leaving 17 bases between them. Looked up from germline, CDR1 is DFQATT and CDR2 is SNEGSKA (reference sequence). CDR3 DNA: TGCAGTGCTAGAGCCTGGGGGGGGTCGGGAGAAAAACTGTTTTTT. Protein sequence: CSARAWGGSGEKLFF.

V and J are TRBV20-1 and TRBJ2-5; D gene unclear. Trimming shortened V by 0 bases and J by 4 bases, and 18 bases separated the two germline ends. The germline V gene encodes CDR1 DFQATT and CDR2 SNEGSKA (reference sequence). This CDR3 region has 16 residues. The chain's CDR3 is CSARDYFRPRGETQYF. CDR3 coding DNA: TGCAGTGCTAGAGATTACTTCAGGCCTCGCGGAGAGACCCAGTACTTC.

This clonotype was counted ten times or more. V is TRBV12-3 or TRBV12-4 and J is TRBJ2-1; D might be TRBD2 (6 bases). The CDR3 contains 14 residues. The V end lost 10 bases, the J end lost 2 bases, and 15 bases lay between the germline ends. The CDR3, as DNA: TGTGCCAACTCACAAGCGGGTCCCTACAATGAGCAGTTCTTC. This sequence encodes CANSQAGPYNEQFF.

This clonotype was recorded at least ten times. The chain combines TRBV7-2 with TRBJ2-1, with TRBD2 matching 9 bases. Germline CDR1 SGHTA, CDR2 FQGNSA. Unmatched junction bases numbered 6, after V lost 3 bases and J lost 3 bases. The CDR3 is 16 residues long. The CDR3 region is CASSLGLANYYNEQFF. The CDR3 DNA reads TGTGCCAGCAGCTTGGGACTAGCTAATTACTACAATGAGCAGTTCTTC. The full variable domain, completed using reference TRBV7-2 and TRBJ2-1, is GAGVSQSPSNKVTEKGKDVELRCDPISGHTALYWYRQSLGQGLEFLIYFQGNSAPDKSGLPSDRFSAERTGGSVSTLTIQRTQQEDSAVYLCASSLGLANYYNEQFFGPGTRLTVL.

This clonotype was observed at least ten times. The chain has TRBV18 and TRBJ2-1, with 9 bases matching TRBD2. V gave up 3 bases and J gave up 7 bases; unmatched junction bases: 10. The V gene's germline CDR1 is KGHSH and CDR2 LQKENI. The CDR3 has 16 residues. The CDR3 region has the DNA TGTGCCAGCTCACCCGCTCTGGCGGGAGGGCAGAATGAGCAGTTCTTC. Translated: CASSPALAGGQNEQFF.

This clonotype has a count of ten or more. The chain uses TRBV29-1 and TRBJ1-2, with TRBD1 as a possible D gene (5 bases). This CDR3 is 14 amino acids long. V was trimmed by 4 bases and J by 1 base, leaving 13 bases between them. The germline V gene encodes CDR1 SQVTM and CDR2 ANQGSEA. Here the CDR3 DNA reads TGCAGCGTTGTGGAGACAGCTCTTAACTATGGCTACACCTTC. Translation gives CSVVETALNYGYTF.

As regards this clonotype: A much larger clone differs by one base, so this may be a read error. The chain is built from TRBV7-3 and TRBJ2-2, with 9 bases lining up with TRBD2. Per germline, CDR1 SGHTA and CDR2 FQGTGA. This CDR3 region has 16 residues. Here the CDR3 DNA reads TGTGCCAGCAGCCTTCAACTAGCGGGTAACACCCGGGAGCTGTTTTTT. Translation gives CASSLQLAGNTRELFF.